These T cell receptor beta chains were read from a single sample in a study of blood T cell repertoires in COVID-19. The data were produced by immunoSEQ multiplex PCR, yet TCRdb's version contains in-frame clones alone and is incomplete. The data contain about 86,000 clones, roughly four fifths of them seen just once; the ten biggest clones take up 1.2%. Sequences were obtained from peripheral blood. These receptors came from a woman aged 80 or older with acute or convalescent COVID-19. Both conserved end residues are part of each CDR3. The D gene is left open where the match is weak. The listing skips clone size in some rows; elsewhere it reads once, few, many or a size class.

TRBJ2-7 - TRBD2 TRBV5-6 CASSLLAGNEQYF TGTGCCAGCAGCTTGCTAGCGGGAAACGAGCAGTACTTC
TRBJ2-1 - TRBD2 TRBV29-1 CSADLGLVNYNEQFF TGCAGCGCCGATCTGGGACTAGTGAATTACAATGAGCAGTTCTTC
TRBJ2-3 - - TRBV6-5 CATGVPFPTDTQYF TGTGCCACGGGTGTACCCTTCCCCACAGATACGCAGTATTTT
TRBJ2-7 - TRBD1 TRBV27 CASSSLGTGDEQYF TGTGCCAGCAGCTCCCTCGGGACAGGGGACGAGCAGTACTTC
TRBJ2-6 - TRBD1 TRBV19 CASSRGQGLSGANVLTF TGTGCCAGTAGTAGAGGACAGGGGCTTTCTGGGGCCAACGTCCTGACTTTC
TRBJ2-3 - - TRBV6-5 CATRSVATQYF TGTGCCACCAGATCCGTGGCTACGCAGTATTTT
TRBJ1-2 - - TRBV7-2 CASSSGSSLSYYGYTF TGTGCCAGCAGTTCCGGGTCTAGTCTCTCTTACTATGGCTACACCTTC
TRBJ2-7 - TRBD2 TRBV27 CASSWTSGGAHEQYF TGTGCCAGCAGTTGGACTAGCGGGGGGGCCCACGAGCAGTACTTC
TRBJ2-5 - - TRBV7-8 CASSHQWGDETQYF TGTGCCAGCAGCCACCAGTGGGGGGATGAGACCCAGTACTTC
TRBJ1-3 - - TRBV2 CARTGPNSGNTIYF TGTGCCAGAACAGGGCCCAACTCTGGAAACACCATATATTTT
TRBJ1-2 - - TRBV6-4 CASSADSFGYTF TGTGCCAGCAGCGCGGACAGTTTCGGCTACACCTTC
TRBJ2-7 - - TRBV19 CASRLGQNRGEQYF TGTGCCAGTAGGCTAGGACAGAACCGGGGCGAGCAGTACTTC
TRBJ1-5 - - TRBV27 CASSLSAGNLGEPQHF TGTGCCAGCAGTTTATCGGCAGGGAATTTGGGTGAGCCCCAGCATTTT
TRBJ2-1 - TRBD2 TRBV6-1 CASSEAGGSLYNEQFF TGTGCCAGCAGTGAAGCGGGCGGGAGTCTATACAATGAGCAGTTCTTC
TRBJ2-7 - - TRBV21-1 CASSKRAGDSYEQYF TGTGCCAGCAGCAAAAGGGCAGGGGACTCCTACGAGCAGTACTTC
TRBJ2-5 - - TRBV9 CASSVEGGTIQAQYF TGTGCCAGCAGCGTAGAGGGGGGGACCATTCAGGCCCAGTACTTC
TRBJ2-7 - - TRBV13 CASSLGTPHEQYF TGTGCCAGCAGCTTAGGGACTCCACACGAGCAGTACTTC
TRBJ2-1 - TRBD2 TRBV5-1 CASSRPSGSSTEQFF TGCGCCAGCAGCAGGCCTAGCGGGAGCTCCACTGAGCAGTTCTTC
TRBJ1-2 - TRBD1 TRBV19 CASSNPGQGSGYTF TGTGCCAGTAGTAACCCGGGACAGGGAAGCGGCTACACCTTC
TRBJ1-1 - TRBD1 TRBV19 CASSTTGGLTEAFF TGTGCCAGTAGTACTACAGGGGGCTTGACTGAAGCTTTCTTT
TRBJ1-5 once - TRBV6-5 CASRREGNQPQHF TGTGCCAGCCGCAGGGAAGGCAATCAGCCCCAGCATTTT
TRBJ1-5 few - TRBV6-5 CASSQDMLKPQHF TGTGCCAGCAGCCAAGACATGCTAAAGCCCCAGCATTTT
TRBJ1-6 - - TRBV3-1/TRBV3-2 CASSRRQSNSPLHF TGTGCCAGCAGCCGCAGGCAAAGTAATTCACCCCTCCACTTT
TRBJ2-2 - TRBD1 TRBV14 CASSQAPGQGYTGELFF TGTGCCAGCAGCCAAGCACCGGGACAGGGTTACACCGGGGAGCTGTTTTTT
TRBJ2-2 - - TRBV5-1 CASSLAPGHLPTGELFF TGCGCCAGCAGCTTGGCTCCGGGACACCTACCCACCGGGGAGCTGTTTTTT
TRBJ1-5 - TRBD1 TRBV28 CASSPGDRGQPQHF TGTGCCAGCAGTCCCGGGGACAGGGGACAGCCCCAGCATTTT
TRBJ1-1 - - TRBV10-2 CASSDRHLAFF TGCGCCAGCAGTGACAGGCATTTGGCTTTCTTT
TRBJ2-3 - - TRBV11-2 CASRGSSTDTQYF TGTGCCTCTCGAGGATCTAGCACAGATACGCAGTATTTT
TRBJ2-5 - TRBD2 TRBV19 CASSLGGVLETQYF TGTGCCAGTTCCCTGGGAGGGGTTCTGGAGACCCAGTACTTC
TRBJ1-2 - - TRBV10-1 CASSGGAGIGGYTF TGCGCCAGCAGCGGGGGAGCCGGAATTGGCGGCTACACCTTC
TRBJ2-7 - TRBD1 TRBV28 CASSLSPRQGRSYEQYF TGTGCCAGCAGTTTATCGCCCAGACAGGGGCGATCCTACGAGCAGTACTTC
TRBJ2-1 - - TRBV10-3 CAISETGPSSYNEQFF TGTGCCATCAGTGAGACAGGACCGAGCTCCTACAATGAGCAGTTCTTC
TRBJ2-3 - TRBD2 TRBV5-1 CASSGLAGGVTDTQYF TGCGCCAGCAGTGGACTAGCGGGAGGAGTAACAGATACGCAGTATTTT
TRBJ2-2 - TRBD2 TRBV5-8 CASSDVLAGGFTGELFF TGTGCCAGCAGCGACGTCCTAGCGGGGGGGTTCACCGGGGAGCTGTTTTTT
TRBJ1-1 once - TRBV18 CASSPQPGGGAFF TGTGCCAGCTCACCACAGCCTGGTGGGGGGGCTTTCTTT
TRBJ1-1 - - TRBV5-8 CASSEDLGVNTEAFF TGTGCCAGCAGCGAGGACCTCGGGGTGAACACTGAAGCTTTCTTT
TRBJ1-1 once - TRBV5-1 CASSSLDSNTEAFF TGCGCCAGCAGCTCGTTGGACTCGAACACTGAAGCTTTCTTT
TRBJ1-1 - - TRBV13 CASSLAPTEAFF TGTGCCAGCAGCTTAGCCCCTACTGAAGCTTTCTTT
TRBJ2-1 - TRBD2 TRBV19 CASSSLLAGRYNEQFF TGTGCCAGTAGTTCTCTCTTAGCGGGGCGATACAATGAGCAGTTCTTC
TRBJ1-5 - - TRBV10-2 CASSGTAEQPQHF TGCGCCAGCAGTGGGACAGCGGAACAGCCCCAGCATTTT
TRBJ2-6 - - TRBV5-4 CASSLPRLGSSGANVLTF TGTGCCAGCAGCTTGCCACGACTAGGCAGCTCTGGGGCCAACGTCCTGACTTTC
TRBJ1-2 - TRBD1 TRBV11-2 CASSLYTGGASYGYTF TGTGCCAGCAGCCTATATACAGGGGGCGCGAGCTATGGCTACACCTTC